This T cell receptor beta chain came from a study of blood T cell repertoires in COVID-19. There are 15 residues in the CDR3. After removal of 8 bases from V and 7 bases from J, the junction contained 10 bases not matched to a gene. Germline V gene data show CDR1 as SNHLY and CDR2 as FYNNEI. Here immunoSEQ multiplex PCR was the method, and the copy in TCRdb shows in-frame clones only, minus some. The repertoire includes about 210,000 clones, 75% to 85% of them detected once, and about 9% sits in the top ten. Participants were aged about 18 to 90 years, lived in some 23 US areas, and enrolled virtually.

The sample comprised PBMCs or T cells enriched from blood (not recorded which). The chain recombines TRBV2 with TRBJ1-6; TRBD1 matches 8 bases. The receptor comes from a man between 40 and 49 years old who had recovered from COVID-19. CDR3 region: CASRTGTLGNSPLHF. In DNA, the CDR3 is TGTGCCAGCCGGACAGGGACCCTAGGGAATTCACCCCTCCACTTT.